This T cell receptor (beta chain) was sequenced in a study of T and B cells in COVID-19 patients. Study details: Most recovered patients had mild to moderate COVID-19 treated as outpatients. At median age about 35 years, recovered patients were younger than active-infection patients at more than 65.

The CDR3 extends over 14 amino acids. Trimming took off 2 bases at V and 1 base at J, with 5 bases between the two ends. Germline-derived CDR1 and CDR2 are SEHNR and FQNEAQ (reference sequence). In the case of this clonotype: No antigen is known for it.

Each TRB amplification used roughly 220-550 ng of genomic DNA from blood. TRB rearrangements were amplified by multiplex PCR with BIOMED2 TRB-A/B primers. In TCRdb, the multiplex PCR reads were re-called with MiXCR into one record per CDR3 protein. The sample shows fewer than 10,000 distinct CDR3 sequences, 25% to 30% of them seen only once. Study-wide findings and caveats: Early severe-case samples and blood from mildly ill patients during symptoms were in short supply.

This chain joins TRBV7-9 and TRBJ2-2; D is possibly TRBD1 (5 bases). This clonotype was obtained from a human donor who had recovered from COVID-19. The sequenced sample consisted of blood. Here the CDR3 reads CASSLTGNTGELFF. The CDR3 nucleotides read TGTGCCAGCAGCTTAACAGGGAACACCGGGGAGCTGTTTTTT. Full variable domain (outside the CDR3, taken from reference TRBV7-9 and TRBJ2-2): DTGVSQNPRHKITKRGQNVTFRCDPISEHNRLYWYRQTLGQGPEFLTYFQNEAQLEKSRLLSDRFSAERPKGSFSTLEIQRTEQGDSAMYLCASSLTGNTGELFFGEGSRLTVL.